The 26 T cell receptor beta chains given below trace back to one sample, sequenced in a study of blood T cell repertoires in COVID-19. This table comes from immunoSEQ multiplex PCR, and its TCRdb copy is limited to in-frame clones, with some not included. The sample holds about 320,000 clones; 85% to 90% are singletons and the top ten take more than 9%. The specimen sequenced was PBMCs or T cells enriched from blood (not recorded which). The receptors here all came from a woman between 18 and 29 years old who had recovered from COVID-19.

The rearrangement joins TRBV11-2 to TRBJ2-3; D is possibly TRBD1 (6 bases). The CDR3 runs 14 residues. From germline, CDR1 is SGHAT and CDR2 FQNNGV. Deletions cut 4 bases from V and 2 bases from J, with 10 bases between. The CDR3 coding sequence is TGTGCCAGCAGCTCGGGACAACTCACAGATACGCAGTATTTT. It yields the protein CASSSGQLTDTQYF.

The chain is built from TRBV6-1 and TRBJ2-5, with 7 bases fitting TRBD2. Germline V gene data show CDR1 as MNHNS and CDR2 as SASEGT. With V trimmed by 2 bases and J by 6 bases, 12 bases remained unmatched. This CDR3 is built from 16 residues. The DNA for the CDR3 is TGTGCCAGCAGTGAATGGGGGGGGTCGTGGAGACAGACCCAGTACTTC. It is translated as CASSEWGGSWRQTQYF.

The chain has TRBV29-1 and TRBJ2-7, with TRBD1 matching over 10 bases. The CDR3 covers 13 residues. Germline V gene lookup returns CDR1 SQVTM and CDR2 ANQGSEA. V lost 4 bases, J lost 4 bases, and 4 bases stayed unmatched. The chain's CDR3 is CSVGLGQGYEQYF. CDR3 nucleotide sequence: TGCAGCGTTGGTCTGGGACAGGGGTACGAGCAGTACTTC.

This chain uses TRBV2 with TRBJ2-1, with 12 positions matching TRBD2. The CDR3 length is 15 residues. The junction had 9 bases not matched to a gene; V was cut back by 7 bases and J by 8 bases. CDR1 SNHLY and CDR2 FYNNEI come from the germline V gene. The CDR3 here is CASIPLAGGQHEQFF. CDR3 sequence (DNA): TGTGCCAGCATTCCCCTAGCGGGGGGGCAACATGAGCAGTTCTTC. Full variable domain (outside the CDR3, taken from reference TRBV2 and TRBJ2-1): EPEVTQTPSHQVTQMGQEVILRCVPISNHLYFYWYRQILGQKVEFLVSFYNNEISEKSEIFDDQFSVERPDGSNFTLKIRSTKLEDSAMYFCASIPLAGGQHEQFFGPGTRLTVL.

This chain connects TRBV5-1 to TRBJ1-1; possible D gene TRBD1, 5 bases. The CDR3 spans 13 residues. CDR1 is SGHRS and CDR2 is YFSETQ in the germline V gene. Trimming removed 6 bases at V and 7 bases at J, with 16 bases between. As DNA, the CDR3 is TGCGCCAGCATTGGCAGGGAAGAAGGTGAAGCTTTCTTT. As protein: CASIGREEGEAFF.

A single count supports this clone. This CDR3 is CALVGFGGGNTEAFF. The CDR3 nucleotides read TGTGCCCTCGTAGGGTTTGGAGGAGGGAACACTGAAGCTTTCTTT. This chain links TRBV7-9 with TRBJ1-1, with D uncertain. Per the germline V gene, CDR1 is SEHNR and CDR2 is FQNEAQ (reference sequence). The CDR3 extends over 15 amino acids. V was cut by 11 bases and J by 1 base, with 20 bases left in between.

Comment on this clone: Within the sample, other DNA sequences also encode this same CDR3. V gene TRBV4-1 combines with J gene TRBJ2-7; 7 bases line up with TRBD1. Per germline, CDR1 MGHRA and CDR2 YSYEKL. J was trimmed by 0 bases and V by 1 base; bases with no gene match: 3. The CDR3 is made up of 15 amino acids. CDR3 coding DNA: TGCGCCAGCAGCCAAGGCAGGGGGAGCTCCTACGAGCAGTACTTC. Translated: CASSQGRGSSYEQYF.

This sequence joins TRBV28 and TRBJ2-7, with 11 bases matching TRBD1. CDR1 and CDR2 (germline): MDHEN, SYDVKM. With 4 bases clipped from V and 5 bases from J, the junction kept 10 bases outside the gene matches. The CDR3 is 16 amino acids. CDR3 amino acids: CASSSSGQGDFHEQYF. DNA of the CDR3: TGTGCCAGCAGTTCCTCGGGACAGGGGGATTTCCACGAGCAGTACTTC.

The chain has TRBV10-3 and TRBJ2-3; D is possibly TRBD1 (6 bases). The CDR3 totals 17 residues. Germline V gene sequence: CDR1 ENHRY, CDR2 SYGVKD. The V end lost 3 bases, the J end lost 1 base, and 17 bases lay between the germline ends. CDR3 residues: CAISDPLGQTGTDTQYF. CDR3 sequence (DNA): TGTGCCATCAGTGACCCCCTTGGACAGACCGGCACAGATACGCAGTATTTT.

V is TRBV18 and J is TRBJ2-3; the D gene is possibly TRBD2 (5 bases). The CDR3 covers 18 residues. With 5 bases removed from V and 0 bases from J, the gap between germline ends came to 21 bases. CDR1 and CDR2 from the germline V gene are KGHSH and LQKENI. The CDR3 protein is CASSSLRSGFSSTDTQYF. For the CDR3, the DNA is TGTGCCAGCTCATCTCTAAGGTCGGGGTTTTCTAGCACAGATACGCAGTATTTT.

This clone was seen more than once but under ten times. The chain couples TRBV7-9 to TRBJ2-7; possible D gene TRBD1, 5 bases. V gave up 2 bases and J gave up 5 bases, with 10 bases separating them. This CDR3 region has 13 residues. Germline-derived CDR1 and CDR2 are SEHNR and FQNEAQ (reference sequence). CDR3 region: CASSLSQVNEQYF. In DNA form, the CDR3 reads TGTGCCAGCAGCTTATCACAGGTGAACGAGCAGTACTTC.

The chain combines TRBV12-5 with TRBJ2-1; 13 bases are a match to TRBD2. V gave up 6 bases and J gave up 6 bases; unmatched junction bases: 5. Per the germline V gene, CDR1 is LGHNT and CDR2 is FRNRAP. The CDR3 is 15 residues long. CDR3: CASGSTSGGANEQFF. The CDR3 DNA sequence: TGTGCTAGTGGCTCCACTAGCGGGGGGGCCAATGAGCAGTTCTTC.

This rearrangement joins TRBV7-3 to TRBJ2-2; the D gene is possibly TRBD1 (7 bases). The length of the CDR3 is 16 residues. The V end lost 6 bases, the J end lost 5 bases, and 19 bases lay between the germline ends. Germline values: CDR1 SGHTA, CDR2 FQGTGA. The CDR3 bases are TGTGCCAGCAGTTTTGACCCTCCAGGGGGGACCGGGGAGCTGTTTTTT. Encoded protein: CASSFDPPGGTGELFF.

This chain's CDR3 is CALSGEGGYTF. The CDR3 DNA follows: TGTGCCTTGTCCGGGGAGGGTGGCTACACCTTC. The rearrangement joins TRBV30 to TRBJ1-2; D gene unclear. Germline V gene data show CDR1 as GTSNPN and CDR2 as SVGIG (reference sequence). Trimming pared 7 bases from V and 7 bases from J, leaving 13 bases between. The CDR3 loop spans 11 amino acids.

CDR3 nucleotide sequence: TGTGCCAGTAGCGGGAGGGGCACAGATACGCAGTATTTT. Translating it yields CASSGRGTDTQYF. The chain uses TRBV21-1 and TRBJ2-3; the D segment call TRBD2 is taken from the table without a DNA check. TRBV21-1 is recorded as a pseudogene. The CDR3 is made up of 13 amino acids.

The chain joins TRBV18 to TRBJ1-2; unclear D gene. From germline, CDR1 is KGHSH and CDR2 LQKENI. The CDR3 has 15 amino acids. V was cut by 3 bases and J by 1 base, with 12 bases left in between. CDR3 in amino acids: CASSPQEDFNYGYTF. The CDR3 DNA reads TGTGCCAGCTCACCTCAAGAAGACTTTAACTATGGCTACACCTTC.

The CDR3: CASSSKRESGNEQFF. CDR3 nucleotide sequence: TGTGCCAGCAGTTCAAAGCGGGAGAGTGGCAATGAGCAGTTCTTC. The rearrangement uses TRBV27 and TRBJ2-1; 8 bases map to TRBD2. There are 15 residues in the CDR3. The germline V gene has CDR1 MNHEY and CDR2 SMNVEV (reference sequence). Trimming cost V 4 bases and J 6 bases; bases outside gene matches: 8.

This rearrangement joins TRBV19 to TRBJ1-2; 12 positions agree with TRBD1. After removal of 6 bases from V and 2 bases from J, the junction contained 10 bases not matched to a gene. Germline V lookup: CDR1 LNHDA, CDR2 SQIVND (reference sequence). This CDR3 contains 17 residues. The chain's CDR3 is CASRDRDRGRGNYGYTF. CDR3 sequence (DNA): TGTGCCAGTAGGGACCGGGACAGGGGGCGAGGAAACTATGGCTACACCTTC.

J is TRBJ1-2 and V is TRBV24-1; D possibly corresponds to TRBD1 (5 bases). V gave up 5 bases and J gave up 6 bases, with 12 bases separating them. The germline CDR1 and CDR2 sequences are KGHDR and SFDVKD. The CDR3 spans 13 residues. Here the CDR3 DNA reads TGTGCCACCAGTGGGAAGGGGAGGGATGGCTACACCTTC. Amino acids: CATSGKGRDGYTF.

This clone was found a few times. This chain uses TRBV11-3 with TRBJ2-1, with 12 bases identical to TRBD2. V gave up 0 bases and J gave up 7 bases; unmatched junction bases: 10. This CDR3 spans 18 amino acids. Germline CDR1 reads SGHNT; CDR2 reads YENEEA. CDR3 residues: CASSLDPSSGGARNEQFF. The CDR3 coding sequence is TGTGCCAGCAGCTTAGATCCCTCTAGCGGGGGGGCGAGGAATGAGCAGTTCTTC. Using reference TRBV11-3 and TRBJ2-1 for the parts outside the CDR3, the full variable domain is EAGVVQSPRYKIIEKKQPVAFWCNPISGHNTLYWYLQNLGQGPELLIRYENEEAVDDSQLPKDRFSAERLKGVDSTLKIQPAELGDSAVYLCASSLDPSSGGARNEQFFGPGTRLTVL.

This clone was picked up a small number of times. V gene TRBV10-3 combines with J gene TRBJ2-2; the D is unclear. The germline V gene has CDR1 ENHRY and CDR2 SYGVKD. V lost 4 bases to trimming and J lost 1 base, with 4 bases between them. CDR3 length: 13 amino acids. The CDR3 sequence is CAISVQNTGELFF. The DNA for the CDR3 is TGTGCCATCAGTGTCCAGAACACCGGGGAGCTGTTTTTT.

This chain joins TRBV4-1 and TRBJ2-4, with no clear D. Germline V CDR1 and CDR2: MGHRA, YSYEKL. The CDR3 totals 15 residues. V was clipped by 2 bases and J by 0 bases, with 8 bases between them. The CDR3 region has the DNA TGCGCCAGCAGCCAACCCTTTCTAGCCAAAAACATTCAGTACTTC. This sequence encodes CASSQPFLAKNIQYF.

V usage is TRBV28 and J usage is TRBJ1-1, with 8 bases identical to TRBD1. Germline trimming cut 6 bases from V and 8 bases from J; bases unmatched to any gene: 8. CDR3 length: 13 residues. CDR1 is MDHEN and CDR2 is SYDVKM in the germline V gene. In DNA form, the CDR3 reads TGTGCCAGCAGCGACAGGGGCGGACCCGAAGCTTTCTTT. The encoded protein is CASSDRGGPEAFF.

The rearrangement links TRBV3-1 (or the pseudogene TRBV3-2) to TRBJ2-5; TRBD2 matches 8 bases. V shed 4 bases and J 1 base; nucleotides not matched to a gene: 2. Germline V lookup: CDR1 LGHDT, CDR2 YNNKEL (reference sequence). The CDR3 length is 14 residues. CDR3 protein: CASSRSGIQETQYF. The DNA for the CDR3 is TGTGCCAGCAGCCGTAGCGGGATCCAAGAGACCCAGTACTTC.

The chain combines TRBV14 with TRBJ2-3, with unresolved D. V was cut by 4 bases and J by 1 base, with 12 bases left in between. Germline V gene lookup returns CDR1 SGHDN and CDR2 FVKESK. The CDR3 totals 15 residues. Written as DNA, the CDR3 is TGTGCCAGCAGCCCGGCCGGGTCCGGCACAGATACGCAGTATTTT. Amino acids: CASSPAGSGTDTQYF.

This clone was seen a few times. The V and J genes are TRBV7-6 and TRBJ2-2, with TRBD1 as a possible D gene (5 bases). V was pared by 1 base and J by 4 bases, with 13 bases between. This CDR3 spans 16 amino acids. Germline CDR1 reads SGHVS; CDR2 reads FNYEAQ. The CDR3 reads CASSLVLGEGTGELFF. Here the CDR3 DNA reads TGTGCCAGCAGCTTAGTTCTAGGGGAAGGCACCGGGGAGCTGTTTTTT.